This T cell receptor beta chain was identified during a study of cytomegalovirus exposure and HLA in healthy donors. Points from the study as a whole: Most TCRs appeared rarely, but some public TCRs recurred in many donors. It was about 150 TCR beta chains that were listed as cytomegalovirus-associated. Cytomegalovirus status was reportedly diagnosed by the classifier with high sensitivity and specificity.

Sequencing used immunoSEQ multiplex PCR; TCRdb keeps in-frame clones, though not all of them. The table includes some 130,000 clones, roughly 90% detected once. This CDR3 region has 14 residues. The ends lost 2 bases at V and 8 bases at J; junction bases unmatched: 6. Germline V gene lookup returns CDR1 MNHNS and CDR2 SASEGT. Notes on this clone: Its target is not known.

This sequence joins TRBV6-1 and TRBJ1-2, with TRBD1 identical over 9 bases. Material for sequencing was PBMCs. The clonotype originates from a man in his thirties or forties in good health and CMV-seronegative. In DNA, the CDR3 is TGTGCCAGCAGTGAACCGGGACAGGGCTTGGGCTACACCTTC. Translation gives CASSEPGQGLGYTF.